These 18 T cell receptor beta chains were all obtained from the same sample, sequenced in a study of T-cell memory formation after mild COVID-19. TCRdb re-called the 5' RACE reads with MiXCR, one entry per CDR3 protein. The data contain about 160,000 distinct CDR3 sequences, about a third of them singletons. Sequencing used PBMCs or a T cell subset sorted from them (not recorded which). Every receptor here comes from an adult woman who had mild COVID-19 (a few samples of this study predate the infection). Cell type and time point are not known.

This clonotype came up a few times. The chain links TRBV7-9 to TRBJ1-1, with a tentative D call TRBD1 (6 bases). Per the germline V gene, CDR1 is SEHNR and CDR2 is FQNEAQ (reference sequence). The length of the CDR3 is 15 residues. V lost 4 bases and J 1 base, leaving 13 bases between the germline ends. CDR3 nucleotides: TGTGCCAGCAGCTCGAACAGGGATACGAACACTGAAGCTTTCTTT. As protein: CASSSNRDTNTEAFF.

This chain connects TRBV29-1 to TRBJ2-3; 8 bases are a match to TRBD2. Germline loops: CDR1 SQVTM, CDR2 ANQGSEA. J lost 4 bases, V lost 0 bases, and 9 bases had no gene match. There are 16 residues in the CDR3. CDR3 loop: CSVEDRDREGADTQYF. CDR3 bases: TGCAGCGTTGAAGATCGGGATCGGGAGGGGGCAGATACGCAGTATTTT.

Only a few counts were recorded for this clonotype. The gene calls are TRBV7-2 and TRBJ2-1, with TRBD2 matching 10 bases. The V gene's germline CDR1 is SGHTA and CDR2 FQGNSA. With V trimmed by 4 bases and J by 2 bases, 5 bases remained unmatched. This CDR3 is built from 16 residues. The DNA for the CDR3 is TGTGCCAGCAGCTCCCTAGCGGGAGCTCCCTACAATGAGCAGTTCTTC. This codes for CASSSLAGAPYNEQFF.

The V and J genes are TRBV12-3 or TRBV12-4 and TRBJ2-2; 7 nucleotides agree with TRBD2. This CDR3 contains 16 residues. The trim removed 3 bases at V and 4 bases at J, leaving 8 bases unmatched. The CDR3 protein is CASSFPRLAATGELFF. CDR3 DNA: TGTGCCAGCAGTTTCCCCCGCCTAGCGGCCACCGGGGAGCTGTTTTTT.

The rearrangement uses TRBV7-2 and TRBJ2-7, with a possible D match to TRBD2 (5 bases). Germline CDR1 reads SGHTA; CDR2 reads FQGNSA. V was pared by 7 bases and J by 2 bases, with 15 bases between. This CDR3 spans 14 amino acids. As DNA, the CDR3 is TGTGCCAGCACCCCCAGGACTCGAACCTACGAGCAGTACTTC. It specifies CASTPRTRTYEQYF. The complete variable domain, with remaining parts taken from reference TRBV7-2 and TRBJ2-7, reads GAGVSQSPSNKVTEKGKDVELRCDPISGHTALYWYRQSLGQGLEFLIYFQGNSAPDKSGLPSDRFSAERTGGSVSTLTIQRTQQEDSAVYLCASTPRTRTYEQYFGPGTRLTVT.

This clonotype turned up a few times. V is TRBV7-9 and J is TRBJ2-1, with 10 bases matching TRBD1. V lost 5 bases and J lost 8; bases outside the gene matches: 9. The CDR3 extends over 15 amino acids. The germline CDR1 and CDR2 sequences are SEHNR and FQNEAQ (reference sequence). The CDR3 loop reads CASSTTGGLGDEQFF. The CDR3 nucleotides read TGTGCCAGCAGCACGACAGGGGGCCTTGGCGATGAGCAGTTCTTC.

This clonotype was observed a handful of times. The J gene is TRBJ2-1, the V gene TRBV11-2; 12 positions agree with TRBD1. The V and J ends lost 2 bases and 8 bases, in that order; junction bases with no gene match: 7. In germline, CDR1 is SGHAT, CDR2 FQNNGV. This CDR3 has 16 amino acids. The CDR3 region has the DNA TGTGCCAGCAGCTTATTGGGGACAGGGGGCAAGGATGAGCAGTTCTTC. It translates to CASSLLGTGGKDEQFF.

This clonotype was observed a handful of times. V usage is TRBV6-6 and J usage is TRBJ1-2; TRBD1 matches 7 bases. Germline CDR1 and CDR2: MNHNY and SVGAGI (reference sequence). J gave up 6 bases and V 6 bases, and 7 bases lay outside the gene matches. CDR3 length: 13 residues. DNA of the CDR3: TGTGCCAGCAGGTATGGGACAGTGGATGGCTACACCTTC. This codes for CASRYGTVDGYTF.

This clonotype was recorded a few times. This chain uses TRBV15 with TRBJ1-2, with 8 bases lining up with TRBD1. J gave up 4 bases and V 1 base, and 5 bases lay outside the gene matches. From germline, CDR1 is LNHNV and CDR2 YYDKDF (reference sequence). The CDR3 length is 15 residues. The CDR3 DNA sequence: TGTGCCACCAGCAGAGGAAATGACAGGGGCTATGGCTACACCTTC. As protein: CATSRGNDRGYGYTF.

The chain carries TRBV5-1 and TRBJ2-3; tentative D call: TRBD2 (5 bases). The CDR3 sequence is 15 residues long. Looked up from germline, CDR1 is SGHRS and CDR2 is YFSETQ. V was clipped by 4 bases and J by 1 base, with 13 bases between them. DNA for the CDR3: TGCGCCAGCAGCGCCGGGGAAATGGGCACAGATACGCAGTATTTT. Its protein product is CASSAGEMGTDTQYF. Full variable domain (missing parts from reference TRBV5-1 and TRBJ2-3): KAGVTQTPRYLIKTRGQQVTLSCSPISGHRSVSWYQQTPGQGLQFLFEYFSETQRNKGNFPGRFSGRQFSNSRSEMNVSTLELGDSALYLCASSAGEMGTDTQYFGPGTRLTVL.

This chain links TRBV5-1 with TRBJ2-2, with 7 bases matching TRBD2. The V gene's germline CDR1 is SGHRS and CDR2 YFSETQ. The CDR3 totals 17 residues. The V gene end was trimmed by 0 bases and the J gene end by 1 base; junction bases not matched to a gene: 6. The CDR3 DNA follows: TGCGCCAGCAGCTTGGGTGGCCTAGCGGTGAACACCGGGGAGCTGTTTTTT. It translates to CASSLGGLAVNTGELFF.

This clonotype was seen once. For the CDR3, the DNA is TGTGCCAGTAGTACGGACCAAGATACGCAGTATTTT. It codes for CASSTDQDTQYF. This rearrangement joins TRBV19 to TRBJ2-3; D remains ambiguous. CDR3 length equals 12 residues. Trimming cost V 4 bases and J 5 bases, with 7 bases left between them. CDR1 is LNHDA and CDR2 is SQIVND in the germline V gene (reference sequence). Variable domain in full (rest from reference TRBV19 and TRBJ2-3): DGGITQSPKYLFRKEGQNVTLSCEQNLNHDAMYWYRQDPGQGLRLIYYSQIVNDFQKGDIAEGYSVSREKKESFPLTVTSAQKNPTAFYLCASSTDQDTQYFGPGTRLTVL.

This sequence joins TRBV29-1 and TRBJ2-3, with D unresolved. V gave up 1 base and J gave up 0 bases, with 14 bases separating them. The CDR3 has 16 amino acids. Germline lookup yields CDR1 SQVTM and CDR2 ANQGSEA. This chain's CDR3 is CSVEGSEAPSTDTQYF. The CDR3 nucleotides read TGCAGCGTTGAAGGTAGTGAGGCACCCAGCACAGATACGCAGTATTTT.

The chain carries TRBV11-3 and TRBJ1-1; D may be TRBD1 (5 bases). This CDR3 spans 15 amino acids. Germline assignment: CDR1 SGHNT and CDR2 YENEEA. V lost 6 bases and J 2 bases, leaving 16 bases between the germline ends. The DNA for the CDR3 is TGTGCCAGCAGATACGGGACTATGTTAAACACTGAAGCTTTCTTT. Translating it yields CASRYGTMLNTEAFF.

The J gene is TRBJ2-5, the V gene TRBV11-2; D gene uncertain. The length of the CDR3 is 13 residues. Germline V gives CDR1 SGHAT, CDR2 FQNNGV. Trimming took off 4 bases at V and 5 bases at J, with 11 bases between the two ends. The CDR3, as DNA: TGTGCCAGCAGCTCCGGCTATCGGGAGACCCAGTACTTC. It specifies CASSSGYRETQYF.

V usage is TRBV12-3 or TRBV12-4 and J usage is TRBJ2-3; D is perhaps TRBD1 (6 bases). This CDR3 is built from 13 residues. V was cut by 5 bases and J by 3 bases, with 9 bases left in between. The CDR3: CASSHRDTDTQYF. The CDR3, as DNA: TGTGCCAGCAGTCACAGGGATACAGATACGCAGTATTTT.

The V and J genes are TRBV7-9 and TRBJ2-7, with D possibly TRBD2 on 6 matching bases. Germline CDR1 and CDR2: SEHNR and FQNEAQ (reference sequence). The CDR3 sequence is 14 residues long. V was cut by 8 bases and J by 5 bases, with 19 bases left in between. The CDR3 loop is CASSNGGAPHEQYF. The CDR3, as DNA: TGTGCCAGCTCGAATGGCGGGGCACCTCACGAGCAGTACTTC. Complete variable domain (other parts from reference TRBV7-9 and TRBJ2-7): DTGVSQNPRHKITKRGQNVTFRCDPISEHNRLYWYRQTLGQGPEFLTYFQNEAQLEKSRLLSDRFSAERPKGSFSTLEIQRTEQGDSAMYLCASSNGGAPHEQYFGPGTRLTVT.

This clonotype has just a few counts. The V and J genes are TRBV7-2 and TRBJ2-5, with 7 bases matching TRBD2. There are 14 residues in the CDR3. J was trimmed by 3 bases and V by 5 bases; bases with no gene match: 6. Germline-derived CDR1 and CDR2 are SGHTA and FQGNSA. The chain's CDR3 is CASSVGTTKETQYF. The CDR3 DNA sequence: TGTGCCAGCAGCGTCGGGACTACTAAAGAGACCCAGTACTTC. Variable domain in full (rest from reference TRBV7-2 and TRBJ2-5): GAGVSQSPSNKVTEKGKDVELRCDPISGHTALYWYRQSLGQGLEFLIYFQGNSAPDKSGLPSDRFSAERTGGSVSTLTIQRTQQEDSAVYLCASSVGTTKETQYFGPGTRLLVL.